One sample yielded the 16 T cell receptor beta chains listed below, sequenced in a study of T-cell reconstitution after alpha-beta-depleted transplantation in children. Preparation of the TCRbeta library was carried out with unique molecular identifiers. TCRdb passed the PCR reads through MiXCR, listing each CDR3 protein once. The table includes some 600,000 distinct CDR3 sequences, roughly 13% detected once. Specimen: PBMCs, mostly from graft donor cells, collected 360 days after TCRalphabeta/CD19-depleted stem cell transplant. Receptor source: a male patient aged 10-17 years who had a stem cell transplant for acute myeloid leukemia, so the T cells may come from the graft donor.

The chain couples TRBV25-1 to TRBJ1-2, with unresolved D. V lost 0 bases, J lost 4 bases, and 6 bases lay in between. The CDR3 runs 13 residues. Germline CDR1 MGHDK, CDR2 SYGVNS. The DNA for the CDR3 is TGTGCCAGCAGTGAATACAGGAGCTATGGCTACACCTTC. As protein: CASSEYRSYGYTF.

This clonotype was observed a handful of times. The CDR3 is CSARLYQETQYF. CDR3 DNA sequence: TGCAGTGCCCGACTGTACCAAGAGACCCAGTACTTC. The chain couples TRBV20-1 to TRBJ2-5; unclear D gene. V lost 6 bases and J 0 bases, leaving 8 bases between the germline ends. The CDR3 runs to 12 residues. Looked up from germline, CDR1 is DFQATT and CDR2 is SNEGSKA (reference sequence).

This chain connects TRBV5-4 to TRBJ2-1, with TRBD2 matching over 8 bases. This CDR3 has 15 amino acids. CDR1 SGHNT and CDR2 YYREEE come from the germline V gene (reference sequence). The junction had 5 bases not matched to a gene; V was cut back by 4 bases and J by 2 bases. CDR3 in DNA: TGTGCCAGCAGCCGGGGGGGGCTTACCTACAATGAGCAGTTCTTC. Residues: CASSRGGLTYNEQFF.

The gene calls are TRBV2 and TRBJ2-7, with TRBD2 identical over 14 bases. The germline CDR1 and CDR2 sequences are SNHLY and FYNNEI. V lost 7 bases and J lost 8; bases outside the gene matches: 16. The CDR3 loop spans 17 amino acids. CDR3: CASKGAGYGTSGSQQYF. Written as DNA, the CDR3 is TGTGCCAGCAAGGGGGCAGGGTACGGGACTAGCGGGAGCCAGCAGTACTTC.

The chain is built from TRBV6-5 and TRBJ2-7; D gene ambiguous. The CDR3 consists of 14 residues. Germline assignment: CDR1 MNHEY and CDR2 SVGAGI. Between the trimmed V and J ends, which lost 0 bases and 1 base, there was a span of 7 bases. CDR3 sequence: CASSYSKVSYEQYF. For the CDR3, the DNA is TGTGCCAGCAGTTACTCGAAAGTTTCCTACGAGCAGTACTTC.

In its sample, this clonotype was seen a few times. V and J are TRBV20-1 and TRBJ2-4, with D unresolved. Trimming took off 6 bases at V and 5 bases at J, with 17 bases between the two ends. This CDR3 has 14 residues. The germline V gene has CDR1 DFQATT and CDR2 SNEGSKA (reference sequence). CDR3 residues: CSAEIGWAENIQYF. CDR3 in DNA: TGCAGTGCCGAGATCGGTTGGGCGGAAAACATTCAGTACTTC.

This clonotype was counted at least ten times. CDR3 DNA: TGTGCCAGCACCTTCCAGCGGGAGTTCAATGAGCAGTTCTTC. Amino acids: CASTFQREFNEQFF. The V call is TRBV6-2 or TRBV6-3, the J call TRBJ2-1, with 8 bases aligning to TRBD2. The length of the CDR3 is 14 residues. With V trimmed by 7 bases and J by 6 bases, 8 bases remained unmatched. Germline CDR1 MNHEY, CDR2 SVGEGT.

The V gene is TRBV7-2, the J gene TRBJ2-3; D unclear. Germline values: CDR1 SGHTA, CDR2 FQGNSA. The CDR3 covers 15 residues. V lost 5 bases and J lost 1, with 13 bases in between. The CDR3 nucleotides read TGTGCCAGCAGCCCCCGTGGACCGGGCACAGATACGCAGTATTTT. This codes for CASSPRGPGTDTQYF.

This clonotype was picked up many times. This chain links TRBV28 with TRBJ2-2; D is ambiguous. V was trimmed by 3 bases and J by 1 base, leaving 18 bases between them. From germline, CDR1 is MDHEN and CDR2 SYDVKM. This CDR3 is 18 amino acids long. Here the CDR3 DNA reads TGTGCCAGCAGTTTTTCCCCGGCTAGAACCAAGAACACCGGGGAGCTGTTTTTT. Amino acids: CASSFSPARTKNTGELFF.

The sample holds a few counts of this clonotype. The V call is TRBV27, the J call TRBJ2-1, with 14 bases matching TRBD2. V shed 5 bases, J shed 14 bases, and the junction held 11 bases outside the gene matches. The CDR3 contains 15 residues. Germline V lookup: CDR1 MNHEY, CDR2 SMNVEV (reference sequence). CDR3 nucleotide sequence: TGTGCCAGCAGTCCCCGACTAGCGGGAGGGCCTATGGAGTTCTTC. Translation gives CASSPRLAGGPMEFF.

This clonotype was found many times. The chain joins TRBV28 to TRBJ2-1, with TRBD2 matching over 14 bases. The junction had 10 bases not matched to a gene; V was cut back by 6 bases and J by 0 bases. Germline assignment: CDR1 MDHEN and CDR2 SYDVKM. This CDR3 is 19 amino acids long. The CDR3 nucleotides read TGTGCCAGCAGAGGACTAGCGGGAGGTACTAAGAGCTCCTACAATGAGCAGTTCTTC. It encodes CASRGLAGGTKSSYNEQFF.

The gene calls are TRBV28 and TRBJ2-7, with 9 bases aligning to TRBD2. V trimming: 6 bases; J trimming: 4 bases; junction bases outside the gene matches: 7. The CDR3 has 14 amino acids. Germline values: CDR1 MDHEN, CDR2 SYDVKM. CDR3 coding DNA: TGTGCCAGCAGCCGACTAGCGGAACCTTACGAGCAGTACTTC. Protein product: CASSRLAEPYEQYF.

This chain joins TRBV7-2 and TRBJ2-3; D is undetermined. The CDR3 loop spans 16 amino acids. Germline V gene lookup returns CDR1 SGHTA and CDR2 FQGNSA. Trimming shortened V by 2 bases and J by 0 bases, and 12 bases separated the two germline ends. CDR3 sequence: CASSLIATLSTDTQYF. The CDR3 coding sequence is TGTGCCAGCAGCTTAATAGCAACTCTTAGCACAGATACGCAGTATTTT.

In this sample, this clonotype turned up many times. V and J are TRBV7-8 and TRBJ2-7; 10 bases map to TRBD2. This CDR3 has 15 amino acids. Germline trimming cut 1 base from V and 6 bases from J; bases unmatched to any gene: 6. Germline CDR1 is SGHVS and CDR2 is FQNEAQ. CDR3 sequence (DNA): TGTGCCAGCAGCTTAGAGGGGATAGCGGGAGGCGAGCAGTACTTC. Protein: CASSLEGIAGGEQYF.

This clonotype was counted only a few times. The chain carries TRBV24-1 and TRBJ2-7, with a possible D match to TRBD1 (5 bases). The V end lost 3 bases, the J end lost 4 bases, and 9 bases lay between the germline ends. Germline-derived CDR1 and CDR2 are KGHDR and SFDVKD. The CDR3 covers 13 residues. The CDR3 nucleotides read TGTGCCACCAGTGATCCAGGGAAGTACGAGCAGTACTTC. It translates to CATSDPGKYEQYF.

Many counts were recorded for this clonotype. This rearrangement joins TRBV5-1 to TRBJ2-1, with 8 bases that match TRBD2. V lost 3 bases and J lost 2; bases outside the gene matches: 1. CDR3 length: 14 residues. The germline gives CDR1 SGHRS, CDR2 YFSETQ. The CDR3 region has the DNA TGCGCCAGCAGCTCACTAGCGGCCTACAATGAGCAGTTCTTC. This gives the protein CASSSLAAYNEQFF.